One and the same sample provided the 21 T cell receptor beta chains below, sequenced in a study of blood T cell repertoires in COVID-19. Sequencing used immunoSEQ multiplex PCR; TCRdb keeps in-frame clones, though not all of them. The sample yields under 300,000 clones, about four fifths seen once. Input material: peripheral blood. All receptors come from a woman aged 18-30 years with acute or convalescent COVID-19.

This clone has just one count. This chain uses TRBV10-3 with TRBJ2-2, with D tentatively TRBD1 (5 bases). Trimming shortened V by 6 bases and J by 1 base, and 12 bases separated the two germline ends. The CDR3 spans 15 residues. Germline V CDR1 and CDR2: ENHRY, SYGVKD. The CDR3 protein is CAISSQDGNTGELFF. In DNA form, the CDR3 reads TGTGCCATCAGCTCACAGGATGGGAACACCGGGGAGCTGTTTTTT.

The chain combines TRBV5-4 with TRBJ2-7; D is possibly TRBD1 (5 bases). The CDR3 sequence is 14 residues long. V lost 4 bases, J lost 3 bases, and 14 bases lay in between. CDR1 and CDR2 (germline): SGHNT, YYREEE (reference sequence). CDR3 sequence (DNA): TGTGCCAGCAGCCCAGGACACCTTTTCTACGAGCAGTACTTC. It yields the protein CASSPGHLFYEQYF.

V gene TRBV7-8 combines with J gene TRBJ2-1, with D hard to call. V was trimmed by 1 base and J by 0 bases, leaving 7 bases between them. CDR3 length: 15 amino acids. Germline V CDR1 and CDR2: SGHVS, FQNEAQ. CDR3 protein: CASSLDSSSYNEQFF. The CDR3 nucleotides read TGTGCCAGCAGCTTAGACTCGAGCTCCTACAATGAGCAGTTCTTC. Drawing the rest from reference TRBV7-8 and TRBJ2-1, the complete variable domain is GAGVSQSPRYKVAKRGQDVALRCDPISGHVSLFWYQQALGQGPEFLTYFQNEAQLDKSGLPSDRFFAERPEGSVSTLKIQRTQQEDSAVYLCASSLDSSSYNEQFFGPGTRLTVL.

CDR3 in DNA: TGTGCCAGCTCAAAAGCGGGCGGGGAGCTGTTTTTT. It specifies CASSKAGGELFF. This rearrangement joins TRBV18 to TRBJ2-2; weak D call: TRBD2 (6 bases). The CDR3 consists of 12 residues. The germline CDR1 and CDR2 sequences are KGHSH and LQKENI. V was cut by 5 bases and J by 7 bases, with 8 bases left in between. The variable domain in full, with the rest retrieved from reference TRBV18 and TRBJ2-2, is NAGVMQNPRHLVRRRGQEARLRCSPMKGHSHVYWYRQLPEEGLKFMVYLQKENIIDESGMPKERFSAEFPKEGPSILRIQQVVRGDSAAYFCASSKAGGELFFGEGSRLTVL.

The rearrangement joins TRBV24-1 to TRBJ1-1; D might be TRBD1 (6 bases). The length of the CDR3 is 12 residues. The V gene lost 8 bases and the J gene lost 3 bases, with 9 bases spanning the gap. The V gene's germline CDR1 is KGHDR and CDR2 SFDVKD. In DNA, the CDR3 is TGTGCCACCAAGGGGGTTCACACTGAAGCTTTCTTT. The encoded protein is CATKGVHTEAFF.

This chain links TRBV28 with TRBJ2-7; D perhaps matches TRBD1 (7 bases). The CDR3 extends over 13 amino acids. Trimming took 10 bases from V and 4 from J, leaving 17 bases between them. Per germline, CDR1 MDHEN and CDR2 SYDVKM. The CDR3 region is CAIERSGGYEQYF. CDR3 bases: TGTGCCATCGAAAGGTCAGGGGGGTACGAGCAGTACTTC.

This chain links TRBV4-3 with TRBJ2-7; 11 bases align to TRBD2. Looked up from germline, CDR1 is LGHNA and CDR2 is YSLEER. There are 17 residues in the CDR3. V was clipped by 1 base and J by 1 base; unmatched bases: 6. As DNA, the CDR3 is TGCGCCAGCAGCCAAGGGACTAGCGGGTTTCTTTCCTACGAGCAGTACTTC. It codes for CASSQGTSGFLSYEQYF.

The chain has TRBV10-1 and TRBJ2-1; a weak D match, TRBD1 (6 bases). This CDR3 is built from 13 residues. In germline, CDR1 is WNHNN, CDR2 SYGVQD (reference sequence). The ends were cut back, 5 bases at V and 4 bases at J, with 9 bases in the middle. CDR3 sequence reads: CASSQQGYNEQFF. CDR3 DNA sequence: TGCGCCAGCAGTCAACAGGGATACAATGAGCAGTTCTTC.

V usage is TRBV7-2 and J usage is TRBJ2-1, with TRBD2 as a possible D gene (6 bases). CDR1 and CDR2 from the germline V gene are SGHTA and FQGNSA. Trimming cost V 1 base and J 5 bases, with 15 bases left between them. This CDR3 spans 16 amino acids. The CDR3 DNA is TGTGCCAGCAGCTTAGATGGTAGCGGTAATCACAATGAGCAGTTCTTC. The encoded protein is CASSLDGSGNHNEQFF.

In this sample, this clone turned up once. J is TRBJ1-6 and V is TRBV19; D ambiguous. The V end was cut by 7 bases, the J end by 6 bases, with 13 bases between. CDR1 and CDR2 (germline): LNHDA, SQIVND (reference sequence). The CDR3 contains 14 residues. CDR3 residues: CASTQGGLNSPLHF. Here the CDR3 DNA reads TGTGCCAGTACCCAAGGAGGTCTTAATTCACCCCTCCACTTT.

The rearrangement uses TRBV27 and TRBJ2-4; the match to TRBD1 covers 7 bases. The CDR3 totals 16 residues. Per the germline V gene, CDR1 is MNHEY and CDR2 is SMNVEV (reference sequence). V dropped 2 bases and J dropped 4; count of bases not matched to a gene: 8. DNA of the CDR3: TGTGCCAGCAGTTTACATATCGGGACAGCTAAAAACATTCAGTACTTC. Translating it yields CASSLHIGTAKNIQYF.

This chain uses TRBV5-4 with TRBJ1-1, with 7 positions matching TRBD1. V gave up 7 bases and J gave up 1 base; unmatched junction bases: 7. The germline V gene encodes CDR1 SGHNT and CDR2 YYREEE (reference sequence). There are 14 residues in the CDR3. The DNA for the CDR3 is TGTGCCAGCGGTACGACAGGGACGAACACTGAAGCTTTCTTT. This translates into CASGTTGTNTEAFF.

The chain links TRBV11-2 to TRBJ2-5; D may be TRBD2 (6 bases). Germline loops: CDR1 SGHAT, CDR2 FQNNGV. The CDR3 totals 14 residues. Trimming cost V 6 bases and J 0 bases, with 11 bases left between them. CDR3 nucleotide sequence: TGTGCCAGCAGGGACTACCTGTACCAAGAGACCCAGTACTTC. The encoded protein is CASRDYLYQETQYF.

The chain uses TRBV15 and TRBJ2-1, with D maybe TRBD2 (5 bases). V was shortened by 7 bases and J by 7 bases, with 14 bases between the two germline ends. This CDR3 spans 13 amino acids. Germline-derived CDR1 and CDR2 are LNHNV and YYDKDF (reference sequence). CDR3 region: CATMRVGRNEQFF. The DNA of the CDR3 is TGTGCCACCATGAGGGTCGGTAGGAATGAGCAGTTCTTC. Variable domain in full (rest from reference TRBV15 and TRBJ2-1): DAMVIQNPRYQVTQFGKPVTLSCSQTLNHNVMYWYQQKSSQAPKLLFHYYDKDFNNEADTPDNFQSRRPNTSFCFLDIRSPGLGDTAMYLCATMRVGRNEQFFGPGTRLTVL.

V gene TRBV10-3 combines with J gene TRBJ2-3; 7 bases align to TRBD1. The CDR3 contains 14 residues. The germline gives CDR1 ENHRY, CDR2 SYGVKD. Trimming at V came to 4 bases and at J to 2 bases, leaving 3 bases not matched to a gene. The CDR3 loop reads CAISGGTATDTQYF. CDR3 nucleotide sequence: TGTGCCATCAGTGGAGGGACAGCCACAGATACGCAGTATTTT.

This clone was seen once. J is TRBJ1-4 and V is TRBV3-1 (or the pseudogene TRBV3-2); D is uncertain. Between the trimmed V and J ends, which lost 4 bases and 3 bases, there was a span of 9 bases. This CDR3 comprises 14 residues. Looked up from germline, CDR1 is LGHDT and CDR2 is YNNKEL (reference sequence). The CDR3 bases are TGTGCCAGCAGCCCAGTTCCCTCTAATGAAAAACTGTTTTTT. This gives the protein CASSPVPSNEKLFF.

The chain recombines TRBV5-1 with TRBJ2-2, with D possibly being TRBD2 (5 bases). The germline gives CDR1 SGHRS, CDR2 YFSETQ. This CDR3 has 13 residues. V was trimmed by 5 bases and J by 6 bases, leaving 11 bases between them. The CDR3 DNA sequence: TGCGCCAGCAGGCCCGGGAATGCCGGGGAGCTGTTTTTT. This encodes CASRPGNAGELFF.

The CDR3 region is CSDTDSSYNEQFF. CDR3 DNA: TGCAGCGACACCGACAGCTCCTACAATGAGCAGTTCTTC. The chain recombines TRBV29-1 with TRBJ2-1; D may be TRBD1 (5 bases). The CDR3 has 13 amino acids. The V end was cut by 7 bases, the J end by 0 bases, with 10 bases between. Looked up from germline, CDR1 is SQVTM and CDR2 is ANQGSEA.

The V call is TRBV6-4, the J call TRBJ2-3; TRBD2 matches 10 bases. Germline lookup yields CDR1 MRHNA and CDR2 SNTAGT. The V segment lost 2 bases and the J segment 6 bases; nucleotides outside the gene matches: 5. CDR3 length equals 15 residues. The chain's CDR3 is CASSDRLAGADTQYF. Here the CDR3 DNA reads TGTGCCAGCAGTGACAGGCTAGCGGGAGCGGATACGCAGTATTTT.

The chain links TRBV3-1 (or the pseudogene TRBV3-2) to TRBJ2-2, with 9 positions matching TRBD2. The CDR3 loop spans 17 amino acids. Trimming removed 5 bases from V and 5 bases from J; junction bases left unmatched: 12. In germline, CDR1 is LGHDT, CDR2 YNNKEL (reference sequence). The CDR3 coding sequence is TGTGCCAGCAGCTTCACGACTACCAGCGGGAGGACCGGGGAGCTGTTTTTT. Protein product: CASSFTTTSGRTGELFF.

The CDR3 reads CASSSPTRSGGEAFF. For the CDR3, the DNA is TGTGCCAGCAGTTCCCCTACCCGTTCGGGGGGCGAAGCTTTCTTT. The V call is TRBV28, the J call TRBJ1-1, with D maybe TRBD1 (6 bases). V lost 4 bases to trimming and J lost 8 bases, with 20 bases between them. This CDR3 spans 15 amino acids. Germline V gene sequence: CDR1 MDHEN, CDR2 SYDVKM.